The rows below give T cell receptor beta chains drawn from one sample of a study of PD-1 blockade in mismatch repair-deficient tumors. Libraries were prepared by immunoSEQ multiplex PCR; TCRdb keeps only in-frame clonotypes and omits some of them. This sample has 56,000 or so clones, with approximately 78% found just once. Sequencing used peripheral blood, obtained 4 weeks after starting pembrolizumab. These receptors originate from an adult with mismatch repair-deficient cancer. Both conserved end residues are part of each CDR3. Each record gives: clone size, V gene, D gene, J gene, CDR3 DNA, CDR3 protein. D genes are given only for firm matches. Clone size is stated in some rows and not others, as once, few, many or a class when expanded.

size: -
V: TRBV28
D: -
J: TRBJ1-1
DNA: TGTGCCAGCAGTTTAGGGGGGGGCAACACTGAAGCTTTCTTT
CDR3: CASSLGGGNTEAFF

size: -
V: TRBV2
D: -
J: TRBJ2-3
DNA: TGTGCCAGCAGTGAAGAAGGTCGGACTAGCACAGATACGCAGTATTTT
CDR3: CASSEEGRTSTDTQYF

size: -
V: TRBV29-1
D: -
J: TRBJ2-7
DNA: TGCAGCGTTCGGGGAGGAGATCACTACGAGCAGTACTTC
CDR3: CSVRGGDHYEQYF

size: -
V: TRBV4-3
D: TRBD2
J: TRBJ2-1
DNA: TGCGCCAGCAGCCCAACCGGGACTAGCGGTTACAATGAGCAGTTCTTC
CDR3: CASSPTGTSGYNEQFF

size: -
V: TRBV2
D: -
J: TRBJ1-1
DNA: TGTGCCAGCAGCCAGGAGAGAACTGAAGCTTTCTTT
CDR3: CASSQERTEAFF

size: -
V: TRBV5-4
D: -
J: TRBJ1-1
DNA: TGTGCCAGCAGCTCCGGCGGGGGGGCTCGGAACACTGAAGCTTTCTTT
CDR3: CASSSGGGARNTEAFF

size: -
V: TRBV29-1
D: TRBD1
J: TRBJ2-1
DNA: TGCAGCGTTGACGGGACAGTTGATTCCTCCTCCTACAATGAGCAGTTCTTC
CDR3: CSVDGTVDSSSYNEQFF

size: -
V: TRBV7-9
D: -
J: TRBJ1-1
DNA: TGTGCCAGCAGCCCCCAAACAGGGAACGCTTTCTTT
CDR3: CASSPQTGNAFF

size: -
V: TRBV29-1
D: TRBD1
J: TRBJ2-3
DNA: TGCAGCGTGGGGACTCGACAGGGGGCTTGGACAGATACGCAGTATTTT
CDR3: CSVGTRQGAWTDTQYF

size: -
V: TRBV29-1
D: -
J: TRBJ2-5
DNA: TGCAGCGTATGTCTATCGGGGCAGGGTGTCAAGACCCAGTACTTC
CDR3: CSVCLSGQGVKTQYF

size: -
V: TRBV30
D: -
J: TRBJ1-3
DNA: TGTGCCTGGAGTGTATCCGCAGGCCGCGGGGACACCATATATTTT
CDR3: CAWSVSAGRGDTIYF

size: -
V: TRBV5-8
D: -
J: TRBJ1-5
DNA: TGTGCCAGCAGCCGGGACGGTAGCAATCAGCCCCAGCATTTT
CDR3: CASSRDGSNQPQHF

size: -
V: TRBV6-1
D: TRBD1
J: TRBJ2-3
DNA: TGTGCCAGCAAACAGGGGTTCACAGATACGCAGTATTTT
CDR3: CASKQGFTDTQYF

size: -
V: TRBV18
D: -
J: TRBJ1-2
DNA: TGTGCCAGCTCACCAGGGAACTATGGCTACACCTTC
CDR3: CASSPGNYGYTF

size: -
V: TRBV25-1
D: -
J: TRBJ1-4
DNA: TGTGCCAGCAGTGATACGGTCGGGGAAAAACTGTTTTTT
CDR3: CASSDTVGEKLFF

size: few
V: TRBV5-8
D: -
J: TRBJ1-2
DNA: TGTGCCAGCGGGGGCGGGGATCGAAACTATGGCTACACCTTC
CDR3: CASGGGDRNYGYTF

size: -
V: TRBV6-1
D: TRBD2
J: TRBJ2-3
DNA: TGTGCCAGCAGTGATTTAATAGCGGGAGCCCCACCCGGGGTGTCAGATACGCAGTATTTT
CDR3: CASSDLIAGAPPGVSDTQYF